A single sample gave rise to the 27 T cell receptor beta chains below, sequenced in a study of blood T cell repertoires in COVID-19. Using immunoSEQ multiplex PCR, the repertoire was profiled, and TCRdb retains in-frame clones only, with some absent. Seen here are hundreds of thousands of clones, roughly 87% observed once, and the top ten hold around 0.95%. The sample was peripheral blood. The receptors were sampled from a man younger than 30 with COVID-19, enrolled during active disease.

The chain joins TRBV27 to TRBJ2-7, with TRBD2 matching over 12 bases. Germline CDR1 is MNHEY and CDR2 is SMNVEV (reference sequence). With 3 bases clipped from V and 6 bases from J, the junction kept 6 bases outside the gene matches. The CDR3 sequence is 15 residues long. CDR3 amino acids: CASSLGRLAGVEQYF. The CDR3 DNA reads TGTGCCAGCAGTTTGGGAAGACTAGCGGGGGTCGAGCAGTACTTC.

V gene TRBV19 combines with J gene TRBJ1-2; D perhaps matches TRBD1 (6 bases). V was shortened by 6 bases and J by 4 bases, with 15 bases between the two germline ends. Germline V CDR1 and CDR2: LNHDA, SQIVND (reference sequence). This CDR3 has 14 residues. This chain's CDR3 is CASSKDRSLYGYTF. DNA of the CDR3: TGTGCCAGTAGCAAAGACAGGAGCCTCTATGGCTACACCTTC.

The CDR3 is CASSSSGVEQFF. CDR3 coding DNA: TGTGCCAGCAGCTCTTCGGGAGTTGAGCAGTTCTTC. The chain uses TRBV11-3 and TRBJ2-1; D is perhaps TRBD2 (6 bases). Germline V gene sequence: CDR1 SGHNT, CDR2 YENEEA. This CDR3 is built from 12 residues. V lost 4 bases to trimming and J lost 9 bases, with 10 bases between them.

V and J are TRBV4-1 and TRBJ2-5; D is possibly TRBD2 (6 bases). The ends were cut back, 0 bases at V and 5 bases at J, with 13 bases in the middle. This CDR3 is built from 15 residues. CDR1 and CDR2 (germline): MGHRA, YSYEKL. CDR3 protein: CASSQEGLTRETQYF. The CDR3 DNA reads TGCGCCAGCAGCCAAGAGGGACTTACGAGGGAGACCCAGTACTTC.

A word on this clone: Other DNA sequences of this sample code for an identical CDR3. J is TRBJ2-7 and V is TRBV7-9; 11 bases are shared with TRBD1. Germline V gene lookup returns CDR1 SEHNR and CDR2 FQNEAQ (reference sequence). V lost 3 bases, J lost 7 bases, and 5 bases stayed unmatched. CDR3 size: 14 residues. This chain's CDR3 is CASSFGQGAREQYF. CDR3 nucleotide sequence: TGTGCCAGCAGCTTCGGACAGGGGGCAAGGGAGCAGTACTTC.

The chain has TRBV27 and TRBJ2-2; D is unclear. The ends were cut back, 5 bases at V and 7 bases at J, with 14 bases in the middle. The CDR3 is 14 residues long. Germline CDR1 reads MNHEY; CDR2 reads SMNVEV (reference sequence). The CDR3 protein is CASSPNSIHGELFF. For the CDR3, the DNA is TGTGCCAGCAGTCCGAACAGTATCCACGGGGAGCTGTTTTTT.

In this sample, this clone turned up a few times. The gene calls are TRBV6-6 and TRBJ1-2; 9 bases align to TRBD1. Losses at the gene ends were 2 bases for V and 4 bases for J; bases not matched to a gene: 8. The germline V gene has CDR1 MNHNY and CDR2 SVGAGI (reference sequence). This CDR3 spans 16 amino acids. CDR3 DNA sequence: TGTGCCAGCAGTTACACCGAACAGGGGGCCGGCTATGGCTACACCTTC. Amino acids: CASSYTEQGAGYGYTF.

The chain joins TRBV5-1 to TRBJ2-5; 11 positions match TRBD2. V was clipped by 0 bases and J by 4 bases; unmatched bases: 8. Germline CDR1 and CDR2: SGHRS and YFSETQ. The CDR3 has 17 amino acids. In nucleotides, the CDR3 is TGCGCCAGCAGCTTGGGTAGCGGGAGGGCCAATGGAGAGACCCAGTACTTC. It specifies CASSLGSGRANGETQYF. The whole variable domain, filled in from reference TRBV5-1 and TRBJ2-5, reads KAGVTQTPRYLIKTRGQQVTLSCSPISGHRSVSWYQQTPGQGLQFLFEYFSETQRNKGNFPGRFSGRQFSNSRSEMNVSTLELGDSALYLCASSLGSGRANGETQYFGPGTRLLVL.

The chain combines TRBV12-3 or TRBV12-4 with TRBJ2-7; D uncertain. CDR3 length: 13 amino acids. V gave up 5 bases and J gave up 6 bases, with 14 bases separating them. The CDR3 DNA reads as TGTGCCAGCAGTCAAGGCACGAGGCGCGAGCAGTACTTC. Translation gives CASSQGTRREQYF.

The CDR3 DNA sequence: TGTGCCAGCAGTGAGATGACAGGTCCGGTTCTTGTAGCTTTCTTT. This codes for CASSEMTGPVLVAFF. V is TRBV6-1 and J is TRBJ1-1, with TRBD1 as a possible D gene (6 bases). Germline loops: CDR1 MNHNS, CDR2 SASEGT. V was pared by 3 bases and J by 10 bases, with 21 bases between. The CDR3 runs 15 residues.

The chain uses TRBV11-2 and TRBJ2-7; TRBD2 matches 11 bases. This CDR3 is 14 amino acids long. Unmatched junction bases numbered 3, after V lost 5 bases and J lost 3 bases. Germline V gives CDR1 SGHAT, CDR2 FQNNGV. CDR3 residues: CASSDLAGGYEQYF. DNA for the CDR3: TGTGCCAGCAGCGACCTAGCGGGGGGCTACGAGCAGTACTTC.

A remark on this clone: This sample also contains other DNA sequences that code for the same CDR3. CDR3 sequence: CASSQAGTGYGYTF. CDR3 DNA: TGTGCCAGCAGCCAGGCCGGGACAGGCTATGGCTACACCTTC. The rearrangement joins TRBV3-1 (or the pseudogene TRBV3-2) to TRBJ1-2; 8 positions match TRBD1. The CDR3 is 14 residues long. With V trimmed by 3 bases and J by 4 bases, 4 bases remained unmatched. The germline V gene encodes CDR1 LGHDT and CDR2 YNNKEL (reference sequence).

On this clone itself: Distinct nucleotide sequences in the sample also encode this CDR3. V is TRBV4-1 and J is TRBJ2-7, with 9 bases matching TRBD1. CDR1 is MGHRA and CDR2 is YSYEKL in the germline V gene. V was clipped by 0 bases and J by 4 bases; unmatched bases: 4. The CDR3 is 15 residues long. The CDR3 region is CASSQDLGQGYEQYF. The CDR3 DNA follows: TGCGCCAGCAGCCAAGATCTAGGACAGGGGTACGAGCAGTACTTC.

The CDR3 spells CASSPSGEDYGYTF. For the CDR3, the DNA is TGTGCCAGCTCACCATCGGGGGAGGACTATGGCTACACCTTC. This sequence joins TRBV18 and TRBJ1-2; maybe TRBD1 (5 bases). V was trimmed by 2 bases and J by 3 bases, leaving 10 bases between them. The CDR3 has 14 amino acids. In germline, CDR1 is KGHSH, CDR2 LQKENI.

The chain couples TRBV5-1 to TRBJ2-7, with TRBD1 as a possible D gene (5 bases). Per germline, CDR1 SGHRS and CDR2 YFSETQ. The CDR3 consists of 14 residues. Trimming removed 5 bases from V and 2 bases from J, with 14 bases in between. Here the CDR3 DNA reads TGCGCCAGCAGAGGCAGGGTGACAACCTACGAGCAGTACTTC. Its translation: CASRGRVTTYEQYF.

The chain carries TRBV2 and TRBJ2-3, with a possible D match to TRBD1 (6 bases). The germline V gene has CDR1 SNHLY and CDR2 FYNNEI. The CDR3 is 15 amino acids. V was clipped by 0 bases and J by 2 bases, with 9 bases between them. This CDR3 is CASSEAGAPTDTQYF. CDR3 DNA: TGTGCCAGCAGTGAAGCGGGGGCCCCCACAGATACGCAGTATTTT.

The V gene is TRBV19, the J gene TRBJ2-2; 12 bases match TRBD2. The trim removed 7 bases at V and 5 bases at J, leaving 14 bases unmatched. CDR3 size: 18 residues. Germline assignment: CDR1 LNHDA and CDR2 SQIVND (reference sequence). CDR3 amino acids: CASNGLTSGRVRTGELFF. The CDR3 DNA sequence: TGTGCCAGTAATGGGTTGACTAGCGGGAGAGTAAGAACCGGGGAGCTGTTTTTT.

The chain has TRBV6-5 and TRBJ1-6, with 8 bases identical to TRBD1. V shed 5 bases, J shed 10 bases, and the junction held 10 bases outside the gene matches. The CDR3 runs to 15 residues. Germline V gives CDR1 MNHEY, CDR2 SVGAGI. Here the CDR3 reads CASSPLGQGKSPLHF. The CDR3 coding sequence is TGTGCCAGCAGTCCCCTCGGACAGGGCAAATCACCCCTCCACTTT.

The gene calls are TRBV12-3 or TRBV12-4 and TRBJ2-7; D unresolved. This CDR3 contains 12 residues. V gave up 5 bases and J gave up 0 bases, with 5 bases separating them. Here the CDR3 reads CASSIISYEQYF. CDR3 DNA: TGTGCCAGCAGTATTATCTCCTACGAGCAGTACTTC.

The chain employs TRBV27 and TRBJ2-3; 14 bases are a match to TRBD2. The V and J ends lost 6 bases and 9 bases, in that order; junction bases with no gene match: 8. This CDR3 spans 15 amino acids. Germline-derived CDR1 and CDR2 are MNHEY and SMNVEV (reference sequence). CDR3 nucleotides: TGTGCCAGCAGCAGGGGACTAGCGGGAGTACGGACGCAGTATTTT. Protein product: CASSRGLAGVRTQYF.

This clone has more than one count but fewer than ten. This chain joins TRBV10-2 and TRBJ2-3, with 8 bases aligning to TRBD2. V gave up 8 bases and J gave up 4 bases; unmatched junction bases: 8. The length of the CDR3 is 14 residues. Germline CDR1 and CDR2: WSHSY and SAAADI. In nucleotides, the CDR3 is TGCGCCAGCGGGACGGGGGGGCCCGCAGATACGCAGTATTTT. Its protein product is CASGTGGPADTQYF.

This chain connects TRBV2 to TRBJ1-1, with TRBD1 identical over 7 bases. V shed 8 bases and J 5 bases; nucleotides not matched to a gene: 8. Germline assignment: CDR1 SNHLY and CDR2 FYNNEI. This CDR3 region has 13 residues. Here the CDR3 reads CASRTGEVTEAFF. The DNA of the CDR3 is TGTGCCAGCCGGACAGGCGAGGTAACTGAAGCTTTCTTT.

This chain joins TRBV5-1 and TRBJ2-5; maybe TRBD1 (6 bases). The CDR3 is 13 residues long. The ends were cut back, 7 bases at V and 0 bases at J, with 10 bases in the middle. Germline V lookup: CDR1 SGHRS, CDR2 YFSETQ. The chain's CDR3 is CASGRDNQETQYF. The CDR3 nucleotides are TGCGCCAGCGGCAGGGACAACCAAGAGACCCAGTACTTC.

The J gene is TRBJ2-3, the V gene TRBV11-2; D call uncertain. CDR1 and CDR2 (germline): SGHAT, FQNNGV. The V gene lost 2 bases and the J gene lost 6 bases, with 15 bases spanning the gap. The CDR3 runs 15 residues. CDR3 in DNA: TGTGCCAGCAGCTTAACCCGAGGCGGTTGGGATACGCAGTATTTT. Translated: CASSLTRGGWDTQYF.

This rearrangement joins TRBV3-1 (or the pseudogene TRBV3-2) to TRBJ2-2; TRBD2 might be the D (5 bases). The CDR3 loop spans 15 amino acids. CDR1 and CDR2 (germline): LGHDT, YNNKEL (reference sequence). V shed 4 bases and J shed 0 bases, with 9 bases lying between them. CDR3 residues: CASSPEGTNTGELFF. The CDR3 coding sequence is TGTGCCAGCAGCCCCGAGGGTACGAACACCGGGGAGCTGTTTTTT.

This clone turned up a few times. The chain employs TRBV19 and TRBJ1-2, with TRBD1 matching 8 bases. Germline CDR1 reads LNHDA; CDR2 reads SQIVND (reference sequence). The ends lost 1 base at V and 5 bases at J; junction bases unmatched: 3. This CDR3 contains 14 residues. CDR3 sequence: CASSIGTGRYGYTF. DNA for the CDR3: TGTGCCAGTAGTATAGGGACAGGGAGGTATGGCTACACCTTC.

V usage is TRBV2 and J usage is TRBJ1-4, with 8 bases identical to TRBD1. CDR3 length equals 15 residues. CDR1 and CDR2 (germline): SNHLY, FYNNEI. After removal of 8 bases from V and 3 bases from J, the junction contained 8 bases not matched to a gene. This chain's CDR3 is CASGQGRGANEKLFF. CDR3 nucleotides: TGTGCCAGCGGACAGGGTCGGGGGGCTAATGAAAAACTGTTTTTT.